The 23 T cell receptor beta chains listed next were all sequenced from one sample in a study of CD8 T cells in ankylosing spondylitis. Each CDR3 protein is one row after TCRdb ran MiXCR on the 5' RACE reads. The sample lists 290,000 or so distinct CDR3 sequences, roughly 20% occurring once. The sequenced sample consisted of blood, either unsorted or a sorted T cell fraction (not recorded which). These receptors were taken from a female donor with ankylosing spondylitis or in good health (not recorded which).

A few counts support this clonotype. This chain's CDR3 is CASSWGTSGETQYF. The CDR3 DNA sequence: TGCGCCAGCAGCTGGGGGACTAGCGGGGAGACCCAGTACTTC. The chain links TRBV5-1 to TRBJ2-5; 12 bases are a match to TRBD2. V was pared by 3 bases and J by 5 bases, with 2 bases of the junction left unmatched. The germline V gene has CDR1 SGHRS and CDR2 YFSETQ. The CDR3 runs to 14 residues.

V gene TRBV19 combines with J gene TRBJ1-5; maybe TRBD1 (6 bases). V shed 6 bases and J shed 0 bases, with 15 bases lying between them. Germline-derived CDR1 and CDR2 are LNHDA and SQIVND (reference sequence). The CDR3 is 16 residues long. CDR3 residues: CASSLKGGYSNQPQHF. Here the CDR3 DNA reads TGTGCCAGTAGCCTTAAGGGGGGCTATAGCAATCAGCCCCAGCATTTT.

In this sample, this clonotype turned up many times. The CDR3 reads CASSPPQGDTQYF. The CDR3, as DNA: TGTGCCAGCAGCCCCCCACAGGGAGATACGCAGTATTTT. The chain employs TRBV11-2 and TRBJ2-3, with TRBD1 as a possible D gene (6 bases). From germline, CDR1 is SGHAT and CDR2 FQNNGV. This CDR3 has 13 residues. Trimming stripped 5 bases from V and 5 bases from J, with 11 bases between. Filled out from reference TRBV11-2 and TRBJ2-3, the complete variable domain reads EAGVAQSPRYKIIEKRQSVAFWCNPISGHATLYWYQQILGQGPKLLIQFQNNGVVDDSQLPKDRFSAERLKGVDSTLKIQPAKLEDSAVYLCASSPPQGDTQYFGPGTRLTVL.

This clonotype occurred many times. CDR3 bases: TGCGCCAGCAGCCAAGACTATAGCAATCAGCCCCAGCATTTT. It is translated as CASSQDYSNQPQHF. This chain links TRBV4-3 with TRBJ1-5, with D hard to call. This CDR3 comprises 14 residues. Germline V lookup: CDR1 LGHNA, CDR2 YSLEER. V lost 0 bases to trimming and J lost 0 bases, with 3 bases between them.

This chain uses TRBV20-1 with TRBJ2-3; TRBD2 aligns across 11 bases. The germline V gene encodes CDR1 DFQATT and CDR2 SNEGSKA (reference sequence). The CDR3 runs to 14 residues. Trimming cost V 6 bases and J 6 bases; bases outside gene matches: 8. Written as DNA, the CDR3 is TGCAGTGCCCTACTAGCGGGAGCATTTGATACGCAGTATTTT. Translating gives CSALLAGAFDTQYF.

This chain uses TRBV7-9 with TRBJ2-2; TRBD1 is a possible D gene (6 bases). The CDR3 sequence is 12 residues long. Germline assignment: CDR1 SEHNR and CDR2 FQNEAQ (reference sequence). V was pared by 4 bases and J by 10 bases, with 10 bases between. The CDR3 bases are TGTGCCAGCAGCTCGGGACACAAGGAGCTGTTTTTT. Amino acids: CASSSGHKELFF.

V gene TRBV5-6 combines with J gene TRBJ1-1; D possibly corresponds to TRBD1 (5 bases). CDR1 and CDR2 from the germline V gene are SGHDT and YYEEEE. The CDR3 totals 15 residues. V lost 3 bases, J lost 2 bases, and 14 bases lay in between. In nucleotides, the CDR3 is TGTGCCAGCAGCTGGGGGACTGGGCTCAACACTGAAGCTTTCTTT. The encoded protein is CASSWGTGLNTEAFF.

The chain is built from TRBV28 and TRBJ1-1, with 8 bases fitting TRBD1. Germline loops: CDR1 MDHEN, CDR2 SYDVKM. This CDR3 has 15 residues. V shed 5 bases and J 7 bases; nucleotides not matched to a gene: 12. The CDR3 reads CASSHKQGVGGEAFF. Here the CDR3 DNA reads TGTGCCAGCAGTCATAAACAGGGGGTGGGGGGTGAAGCTTTCTTT.

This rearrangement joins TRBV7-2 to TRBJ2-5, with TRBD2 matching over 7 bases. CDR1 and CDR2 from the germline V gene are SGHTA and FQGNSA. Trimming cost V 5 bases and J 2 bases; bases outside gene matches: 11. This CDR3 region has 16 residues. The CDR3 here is CASSQPSAGWQETQYF. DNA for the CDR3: TGTGCCAGCAGCCAACCCTCAGCGGGATGGCAAGAGACCCAGTACTTC.

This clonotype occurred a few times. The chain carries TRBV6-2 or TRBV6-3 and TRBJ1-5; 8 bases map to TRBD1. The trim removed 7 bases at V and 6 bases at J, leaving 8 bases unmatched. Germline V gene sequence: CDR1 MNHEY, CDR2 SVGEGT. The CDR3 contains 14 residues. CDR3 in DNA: TGTGCCAGCAAGGAGACAGGGGACCGTCAGCCCCAGCATTTT. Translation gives CASKETGDRQPQHF.

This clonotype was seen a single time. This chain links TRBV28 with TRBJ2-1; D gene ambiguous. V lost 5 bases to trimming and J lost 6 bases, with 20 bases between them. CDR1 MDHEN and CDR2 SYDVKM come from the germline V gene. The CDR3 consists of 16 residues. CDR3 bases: TGTGCCAGCAGTCCCCCCCTAGGAACGAGGCTCAATGAGCAGTTCTTC. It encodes CASSPPLGTRLNEQFF.

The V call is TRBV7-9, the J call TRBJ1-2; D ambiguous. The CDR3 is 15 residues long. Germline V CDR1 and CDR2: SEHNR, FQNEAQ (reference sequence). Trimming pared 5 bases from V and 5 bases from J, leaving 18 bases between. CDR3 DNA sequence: TGTGCCAGCAGCAACAAGGGAGCTGTGGATTATGGCTACACCTTC. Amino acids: CASSNKGAVDYGYTF.

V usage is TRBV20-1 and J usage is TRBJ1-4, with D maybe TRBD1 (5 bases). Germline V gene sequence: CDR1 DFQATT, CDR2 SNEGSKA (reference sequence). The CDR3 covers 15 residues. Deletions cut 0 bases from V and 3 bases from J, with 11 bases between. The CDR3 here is CSARDPGGANEKLFF. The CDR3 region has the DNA TGCAGTGCTAGAGATCCCGGAGGGGCTAATGAAAAACTGTTTTTT.

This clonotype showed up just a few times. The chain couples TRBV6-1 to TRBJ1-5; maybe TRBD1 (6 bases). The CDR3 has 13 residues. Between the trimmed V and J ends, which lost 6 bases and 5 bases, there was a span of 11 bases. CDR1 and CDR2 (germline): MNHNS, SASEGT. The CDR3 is CASRQGVDQPQHF. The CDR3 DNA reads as TGTGCCAGCAGACAGGGAGTGGATCAGCCCCAGCATTTT.

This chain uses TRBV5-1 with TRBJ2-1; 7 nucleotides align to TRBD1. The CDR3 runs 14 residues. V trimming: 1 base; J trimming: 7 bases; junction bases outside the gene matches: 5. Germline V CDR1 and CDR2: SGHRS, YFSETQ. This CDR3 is CASSLSNRGNEQFF. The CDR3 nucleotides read TGCGCCAGCAGCTTGAGTAACAGGGGAAATGAGCAGTTCTTC. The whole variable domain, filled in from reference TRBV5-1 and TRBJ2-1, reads KAGVTQTPRYLIKTRGQQVTLSCSPISGHRSVSWYQQTPGQGLQFLFEYFSETQRNKGNFPGRFSGRQFSNSRSEMNVSTLELGDSALYLCASSLSNRGNEQFFGPGTRLTVL.

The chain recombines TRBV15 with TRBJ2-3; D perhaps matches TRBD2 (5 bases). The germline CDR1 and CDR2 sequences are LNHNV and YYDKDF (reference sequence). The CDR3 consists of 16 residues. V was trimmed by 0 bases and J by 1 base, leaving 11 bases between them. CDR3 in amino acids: CATSRDEGVGTDTQYF. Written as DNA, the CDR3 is TGTGCCACCAGCAGAGATGAGGGAGTGGGCACAGATACGCAGTATTTT. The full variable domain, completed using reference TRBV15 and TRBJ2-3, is DAMVIQNPRYQVTQFGKPVTLSCSQTLNHNVMYWYQQKSSQAPKLLFHYYDKDFNNEADTPDNFQSRRPNTSFCFLDIRSPGLGDTAMYLCATSRDEGVGTDTQYFGPGTRLTVL.

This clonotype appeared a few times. The CDR3 protein is CASSYGTDPYEQYF. The CDR3 DNA is TGTGCCAGCAGTTACGGGACAGACCCCTACGAGCAGTACTTC. The rearrangement links TRBV6-5 to TRBJ2-7, with 7 bases identical to TRBD1. The CDR3 spans 14 residues. The V segment lost 2 bases and the J segment 2 bases; nucleotides outside the gene matches: 3. CDR1 and CDR2 (germline): MNHEY, SVGAGI.

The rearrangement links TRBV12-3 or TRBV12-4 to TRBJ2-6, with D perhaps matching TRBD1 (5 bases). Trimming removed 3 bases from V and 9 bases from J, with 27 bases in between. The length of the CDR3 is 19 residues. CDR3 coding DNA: TGTGCCAGCAGTTTTAGGGTAGGATTCTCGACAGAGCCGGACAACGTCCTGACTTTC. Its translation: CASSFRVGFSTEPDNVLTF.

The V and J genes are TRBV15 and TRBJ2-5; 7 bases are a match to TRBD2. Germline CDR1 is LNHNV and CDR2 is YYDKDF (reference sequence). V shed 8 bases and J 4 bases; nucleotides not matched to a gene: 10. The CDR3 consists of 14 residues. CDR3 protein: CATGGGGVRETQYF. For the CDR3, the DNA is TGTGCCACCGGGGGTGGGGGGGTCCGAGAGACCCAGTACTTC.

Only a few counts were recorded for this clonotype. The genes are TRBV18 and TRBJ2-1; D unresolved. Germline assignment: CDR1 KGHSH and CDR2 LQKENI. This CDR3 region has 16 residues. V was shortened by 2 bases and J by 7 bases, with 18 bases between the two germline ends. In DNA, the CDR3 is TGTGCCAGCTCACCATGGTCCCCGGGCAGACCTAATGAGCAGTTCTTC. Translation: CASSPWSPGRPNEQFF.

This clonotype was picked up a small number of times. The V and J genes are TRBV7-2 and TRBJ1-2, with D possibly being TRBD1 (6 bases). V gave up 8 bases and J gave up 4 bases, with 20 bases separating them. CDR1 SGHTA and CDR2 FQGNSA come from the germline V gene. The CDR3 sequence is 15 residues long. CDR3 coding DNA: TGTGCCAGCGGCGCCGGTGCGGGACAACGCTATGGCTACACCTTC. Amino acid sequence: CASGAGAGQRYGYTF.

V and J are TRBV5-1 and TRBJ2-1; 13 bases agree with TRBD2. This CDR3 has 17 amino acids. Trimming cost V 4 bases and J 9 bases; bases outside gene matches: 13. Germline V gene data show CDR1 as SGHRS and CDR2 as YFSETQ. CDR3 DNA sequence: TGCGCCAGCAGCCCACTAGCGGGAGGGCCGAGTCGGACTGAGCAGTTCTTC. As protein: CASSPLAGGPSRTEQFF.

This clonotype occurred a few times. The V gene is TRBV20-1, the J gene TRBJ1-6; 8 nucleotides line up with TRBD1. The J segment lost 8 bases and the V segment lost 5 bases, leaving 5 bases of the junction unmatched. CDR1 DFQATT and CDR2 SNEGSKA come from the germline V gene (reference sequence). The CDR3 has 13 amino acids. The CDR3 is CSAADRVDSPLHF. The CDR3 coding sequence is TGCAGTGCTGCGGACAGGGTAGATTCACCCCTCCACTTT.